Given below is one TCR beta chain in context. What it binds is unknown. The sample originates from a study of cytomegalovirus exposure and HLA in healthy donors. PCR used 60 Vbeta primers and 13 Jbeta primers. Measured with immunoSEQ multiplex PCR; TCRdb has only the in-frame clones, and not every one. The repertoire holds approximately 180,000 clones, with approximately 84% as singletons. The CDR3 is 12 amino acids. Germline trimming cut 7 bases from V and 8 bases from J; bases unmatched to any gene: 10. CDR1 and CDR2 from the germline V gene are SQVTM and ANQGSEA. Study-level results: Among the most significant clusters, several appeared linked to common viral pathogens in a later analysis.

This TCR derives from a girl less than two years old in good health and CMV-seronegative. J is TRBJ1-2 and V is TRBV29-1; 7 bases fit TRBD1. The sequencing sample was made of PBMCs. The CDR3 DNA follows: TGCAGCGGCAAACAGGGGAGGCGAGGCTACACCTTC. The encoded protein is CSGKQGRRGYTF.